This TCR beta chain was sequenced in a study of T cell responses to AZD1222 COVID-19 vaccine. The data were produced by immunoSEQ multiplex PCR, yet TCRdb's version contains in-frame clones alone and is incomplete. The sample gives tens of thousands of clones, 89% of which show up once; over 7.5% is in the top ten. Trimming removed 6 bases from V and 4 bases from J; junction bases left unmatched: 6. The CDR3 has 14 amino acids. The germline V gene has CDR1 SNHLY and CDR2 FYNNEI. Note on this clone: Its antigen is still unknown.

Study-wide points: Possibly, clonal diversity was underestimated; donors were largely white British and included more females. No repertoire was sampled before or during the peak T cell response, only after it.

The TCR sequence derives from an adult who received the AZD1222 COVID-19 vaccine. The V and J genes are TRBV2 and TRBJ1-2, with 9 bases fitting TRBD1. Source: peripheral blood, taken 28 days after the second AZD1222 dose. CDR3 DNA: TGTGCCAGCAGAGCACAGGGGGCGAGCTATGGCTACACCTTC. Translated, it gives CASRAQGASYGYTF.